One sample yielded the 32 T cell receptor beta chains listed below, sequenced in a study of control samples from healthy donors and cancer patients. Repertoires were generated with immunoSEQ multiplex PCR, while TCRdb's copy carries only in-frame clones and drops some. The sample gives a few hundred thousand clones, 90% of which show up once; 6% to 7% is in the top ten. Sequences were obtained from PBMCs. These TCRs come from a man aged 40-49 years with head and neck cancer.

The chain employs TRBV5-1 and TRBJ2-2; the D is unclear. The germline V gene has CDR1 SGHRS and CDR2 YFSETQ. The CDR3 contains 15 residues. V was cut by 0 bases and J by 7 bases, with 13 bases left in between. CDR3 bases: TGCGCCAGCAGCTTGGCCAGCGAGTTCGACGGGGAGCTGTTTTTT. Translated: CASSLASEFDGELFF.

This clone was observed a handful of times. CDR3 in amino acids: CASSNPSTPTQYF. The CDR3 nucleotides read TGTGCCAGCAGCAACCCTTCGACGCCTACGCAGTATTTT. J is TRBJ2-3 and V is TRBV11-2, with unresolved D. Per germline, CDR1 SGHAT and CDR2 FQNNGV. V was pared by 5 bases and J by 8 bases, with 14 bases between. The CDR3 contains 13 residues.

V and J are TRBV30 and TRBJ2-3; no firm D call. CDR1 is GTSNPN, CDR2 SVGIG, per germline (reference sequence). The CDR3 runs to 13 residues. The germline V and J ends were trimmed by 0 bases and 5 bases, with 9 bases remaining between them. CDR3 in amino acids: CAWSVRVRDTQYF. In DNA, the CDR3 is TGTGCCTGGAGTGTAAGGGTACGAGATACGCAGTATTTT.

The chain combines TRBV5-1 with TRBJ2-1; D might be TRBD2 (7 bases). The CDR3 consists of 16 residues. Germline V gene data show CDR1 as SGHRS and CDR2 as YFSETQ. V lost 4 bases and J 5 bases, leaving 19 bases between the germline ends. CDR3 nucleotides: TGCGCCAGCAGCCAGGCGGGGGCGGGGGCTAACAATGAGCAGTTCTTC. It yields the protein CASSQAGAGANNEQFF.

Here the CDR3 reads CASSVAVRNTEAFF. The DNA for the CDR3 is TGTGCCAGCAGCGTAGCGGTCAGGAACACTGAAGCTTTCTTT. The chain has TRBV9 and TRBJ1-1; D not certain. V was clipped by 0 bases and J by 1 base, with 7 bases between them. CDR1 is SGDLS and CDR2 is YYNGEE in the germline V gene. The CDR3 spans 14 residues.

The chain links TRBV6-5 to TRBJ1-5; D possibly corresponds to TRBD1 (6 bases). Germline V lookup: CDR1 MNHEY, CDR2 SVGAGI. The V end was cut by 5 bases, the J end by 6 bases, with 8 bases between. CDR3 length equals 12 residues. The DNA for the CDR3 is TGTGCCAGCAGTCAACAGGGTCAGCCCCAGCATTTT. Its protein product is CASSQQGQPQHF.

The CDR3 region has the DNA TGTGCCAGCAGTTATACTAGCGGGACGGTCACCGGGGAGCTGTTTTTT. Translated: CASSYTSGTVTGELFF. The V call is TRBV6-5, the J call TRBJ2-2, with 10 bases aligning to TRBD2. Looked up from germline, CDR1 is MNHEY and CDR2 is SVGAGI. Germline trimming cut 3 bases from V and 4 bases from J; bases unmatched to any gene: 5. The CDR3 length is 16 residues.

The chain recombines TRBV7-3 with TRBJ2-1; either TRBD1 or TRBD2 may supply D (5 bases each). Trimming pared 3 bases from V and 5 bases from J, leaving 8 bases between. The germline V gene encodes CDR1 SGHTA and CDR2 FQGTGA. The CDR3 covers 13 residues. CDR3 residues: CASSFGTDNEQFF. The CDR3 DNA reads TGTGCCAGCAGCTTTGGGACGGACAATGAGCAGTTCTTC.

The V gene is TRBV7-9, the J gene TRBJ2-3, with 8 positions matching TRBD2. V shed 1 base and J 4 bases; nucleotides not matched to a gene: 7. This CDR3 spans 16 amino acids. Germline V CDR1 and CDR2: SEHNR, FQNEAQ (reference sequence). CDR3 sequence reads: CASSLDIAGPADTQYF. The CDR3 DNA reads TGTGCCAGCAGCTTAGACATAGCGGGACCGGCAGATACGCAGTATTTT.

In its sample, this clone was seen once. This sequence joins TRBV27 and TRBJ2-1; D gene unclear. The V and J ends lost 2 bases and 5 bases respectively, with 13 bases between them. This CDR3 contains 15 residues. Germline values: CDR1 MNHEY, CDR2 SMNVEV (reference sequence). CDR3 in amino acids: CASSLVRVRDNEQFF. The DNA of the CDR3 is TGTGCCAGCAGTTTAGTAAGGGTCCGTGACAATGAGCAGTTCTTC.

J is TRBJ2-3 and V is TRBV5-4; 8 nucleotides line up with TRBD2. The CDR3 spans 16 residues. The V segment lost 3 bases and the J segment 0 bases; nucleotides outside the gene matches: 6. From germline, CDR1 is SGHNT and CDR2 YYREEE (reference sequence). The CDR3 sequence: CASSSPAGVSTDTQYF. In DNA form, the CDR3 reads TGTGCCAGCAGCTCCCCAGCGGGGGTGAGCACAGATACGCAGTATTTT.

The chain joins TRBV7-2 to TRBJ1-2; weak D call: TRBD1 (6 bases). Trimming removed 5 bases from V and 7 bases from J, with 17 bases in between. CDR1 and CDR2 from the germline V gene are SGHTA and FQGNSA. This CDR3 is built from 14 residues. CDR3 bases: TGTGCCAGCAGCACCTCAAACGGGGGGCCTGGCTACACCTTC. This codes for CASSTSNGGPGYTF.

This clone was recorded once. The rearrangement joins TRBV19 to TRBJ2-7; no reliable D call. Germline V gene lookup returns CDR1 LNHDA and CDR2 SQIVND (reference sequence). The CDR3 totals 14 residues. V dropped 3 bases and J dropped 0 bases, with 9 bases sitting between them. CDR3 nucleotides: TGTGCCAGTAGTATGACGGATATCTCCTACGAGCAGTACTTC. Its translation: CASSMTDISYEQYF. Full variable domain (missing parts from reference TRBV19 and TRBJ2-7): DGGITQSPKYLFRKEGQNVTLSCEQNLNHDAMYWYRQDPGQGLRLIYYSQIVNDFQKGDIAEGYSVSREKKESFPLTVTSAQKNPTAFYLCASSMTDISYEQYFGPGTRLTVT.

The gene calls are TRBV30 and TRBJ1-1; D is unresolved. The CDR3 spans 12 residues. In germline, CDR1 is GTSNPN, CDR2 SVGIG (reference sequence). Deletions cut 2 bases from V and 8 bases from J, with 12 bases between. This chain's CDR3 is CAWSRRTWEAFF. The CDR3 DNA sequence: TGTGCCTGGAGTAGGCGGACGTGGGAAGCTTTCTTT.

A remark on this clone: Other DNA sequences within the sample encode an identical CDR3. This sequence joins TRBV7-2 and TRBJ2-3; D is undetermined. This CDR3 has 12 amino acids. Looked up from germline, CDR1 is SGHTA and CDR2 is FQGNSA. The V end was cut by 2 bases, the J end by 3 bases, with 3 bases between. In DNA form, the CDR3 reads TGTGCCAGCAGCTTACTGACAGATACGCAGTATTTT. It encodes CASSLLTDTQYF.

The DNA for the CDR3 is TGTGCCATCAGTGAGGTCCAGGGCGGAACCGGGGAGCTGTTTTTT. This translates into CAISEVQGGTGELFF. The V and J genes are TRBV10-3 and TRBJ2-2; tentative D call: TRBD1 (5 bases). The germline gives CDR1 ENHRY, CDR2 SYGVKD. The ends were cut back, 2 bases at V and 5 bases at J, with 12 bases in the middle. CDR3 length: 15 residues.

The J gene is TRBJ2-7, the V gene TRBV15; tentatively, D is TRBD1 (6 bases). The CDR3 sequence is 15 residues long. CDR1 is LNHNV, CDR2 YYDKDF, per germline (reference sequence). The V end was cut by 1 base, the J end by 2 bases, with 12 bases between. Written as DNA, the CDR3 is TGTGCCACCAGCAGAGGGCTTGGACAGCCCTACGAGCAGTACTTC. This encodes CATSRGLGQPYEQYF.

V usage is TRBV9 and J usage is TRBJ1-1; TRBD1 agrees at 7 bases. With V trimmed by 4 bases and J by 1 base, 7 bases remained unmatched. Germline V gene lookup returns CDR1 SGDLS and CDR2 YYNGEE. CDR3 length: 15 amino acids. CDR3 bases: TGTGCCAGCAGCCCAATCAGGGGGAAGAACACTGAAGCTTTCTTT. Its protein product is CASSPIRGKNTEAFF.

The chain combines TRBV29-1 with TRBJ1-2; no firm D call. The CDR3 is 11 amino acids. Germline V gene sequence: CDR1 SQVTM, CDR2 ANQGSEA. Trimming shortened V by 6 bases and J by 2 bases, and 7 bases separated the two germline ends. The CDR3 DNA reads TGCAGCGTGGACGCCAACTATGGCTACACCTTC. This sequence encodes CSVDANYGYTF.

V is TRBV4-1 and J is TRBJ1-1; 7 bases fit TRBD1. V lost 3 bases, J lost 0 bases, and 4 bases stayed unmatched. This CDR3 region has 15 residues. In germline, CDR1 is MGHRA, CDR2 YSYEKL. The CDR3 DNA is TGCGCCAGCAGCCATGCGGACAGGTTGAACACTGAAGCTTTCTTT. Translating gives CASSHADRLNTEAFF.

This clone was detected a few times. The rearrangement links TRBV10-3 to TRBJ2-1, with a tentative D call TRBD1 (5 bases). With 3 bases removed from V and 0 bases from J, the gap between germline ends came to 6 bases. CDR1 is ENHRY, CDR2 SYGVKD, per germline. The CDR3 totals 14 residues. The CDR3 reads CAISEGVSYNEQFF. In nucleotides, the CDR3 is TGTGCCATCAGTGAAGGGGTCTCCTACAATGAGCAGTTCTTC.

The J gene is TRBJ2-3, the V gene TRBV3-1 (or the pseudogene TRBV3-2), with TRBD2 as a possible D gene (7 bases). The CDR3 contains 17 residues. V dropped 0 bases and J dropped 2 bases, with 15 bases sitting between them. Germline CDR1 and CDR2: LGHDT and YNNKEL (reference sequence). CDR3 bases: TGTGCCAGCAGCCAAGACCATCTAGGGGGGGCCACAGATACGCAGTATTTT. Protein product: CASSQDHLGGATDTQYF.

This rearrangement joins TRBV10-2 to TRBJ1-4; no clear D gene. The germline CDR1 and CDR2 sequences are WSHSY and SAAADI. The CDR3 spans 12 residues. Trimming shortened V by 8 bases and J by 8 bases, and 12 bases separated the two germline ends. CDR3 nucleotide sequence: TGCGCCAGCGGGAGCAGTTACGAAAAACTGTTTTTT. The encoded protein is CASGSSYEKLFF.

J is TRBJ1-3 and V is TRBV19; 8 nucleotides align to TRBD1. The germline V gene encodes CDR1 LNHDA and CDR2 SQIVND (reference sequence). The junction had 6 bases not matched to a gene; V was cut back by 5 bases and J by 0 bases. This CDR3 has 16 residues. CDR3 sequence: CASSGTGRSSGNTIYF. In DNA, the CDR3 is TGTGCCAGTAGTGGGACAGGCCGCTCCTCTGGAAACACCATATATTTT.

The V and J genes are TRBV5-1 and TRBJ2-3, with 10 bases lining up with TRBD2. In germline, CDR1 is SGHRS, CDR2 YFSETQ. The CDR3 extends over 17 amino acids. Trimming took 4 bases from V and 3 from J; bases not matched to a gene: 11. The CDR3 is CASSAPSGSPSTDTQYF. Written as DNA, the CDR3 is TGCGCCAGCAGCGCTCCTAGCGGGAGCCCCTCGACAGATACGCAGTATTTT. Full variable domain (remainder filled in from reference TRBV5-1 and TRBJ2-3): KAGVTQTPRYLIKTRGQQVTLSCSPISGHRSVSWYQQTPGQGLQFLFEYFSETQRNKGNFPGRFSGRQFSNSRSEMNVSTLELGDSALYLCASSAPSGSPSTDTQYFGPGTRLTVL.

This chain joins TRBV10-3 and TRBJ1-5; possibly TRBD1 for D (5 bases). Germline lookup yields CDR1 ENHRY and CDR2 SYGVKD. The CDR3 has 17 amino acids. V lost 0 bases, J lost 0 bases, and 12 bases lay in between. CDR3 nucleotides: TGTGCCATCAGTGAGTCGGGGCCACCCTATAGCAATCAGCCCCAGCATTTT. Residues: CAISESGPPYSNQPQHF.

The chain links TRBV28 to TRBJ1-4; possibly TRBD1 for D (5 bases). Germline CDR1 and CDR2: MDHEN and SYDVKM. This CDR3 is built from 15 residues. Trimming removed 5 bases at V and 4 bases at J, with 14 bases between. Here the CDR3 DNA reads TGTGCCAGCAGTCTTGACAGACTAATTAATGAAAAACTGTTTTTT. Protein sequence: CASSLDRLINEKLFF.

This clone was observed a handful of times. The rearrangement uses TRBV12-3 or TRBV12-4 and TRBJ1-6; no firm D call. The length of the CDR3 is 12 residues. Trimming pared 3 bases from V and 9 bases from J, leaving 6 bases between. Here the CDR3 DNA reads TGTGCCAGCAGTTTTGGACGTTCACCCCTCCACTTT. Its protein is CASSFGRSPLHF.

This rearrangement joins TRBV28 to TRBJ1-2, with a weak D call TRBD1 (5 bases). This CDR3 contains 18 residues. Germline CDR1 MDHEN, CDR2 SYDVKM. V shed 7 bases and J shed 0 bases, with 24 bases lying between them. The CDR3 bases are TGTGCCAGCACCGAGGGAGGGGCCGGGGGGTTAGCTAACTATGGCTACACCTTC. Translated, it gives CASTEGGAGGLANYGYTF.

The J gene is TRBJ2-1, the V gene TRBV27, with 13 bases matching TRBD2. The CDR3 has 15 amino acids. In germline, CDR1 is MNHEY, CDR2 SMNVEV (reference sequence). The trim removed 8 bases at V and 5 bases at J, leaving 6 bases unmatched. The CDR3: CASGSGTSGDNEQFF. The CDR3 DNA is TGTGCCAGCGGTTCCGGGACTAGCGGGGACAATGAGCAGTTCTTC.

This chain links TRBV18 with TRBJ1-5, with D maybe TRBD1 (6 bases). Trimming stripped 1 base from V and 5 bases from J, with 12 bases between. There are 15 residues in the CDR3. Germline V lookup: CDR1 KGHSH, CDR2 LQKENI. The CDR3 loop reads CASSPRGGVDQPQHF. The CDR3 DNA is TGTGCCAGCTCACCACGGGGGGGCGTTGATCAGCCCCAGCATTTT.

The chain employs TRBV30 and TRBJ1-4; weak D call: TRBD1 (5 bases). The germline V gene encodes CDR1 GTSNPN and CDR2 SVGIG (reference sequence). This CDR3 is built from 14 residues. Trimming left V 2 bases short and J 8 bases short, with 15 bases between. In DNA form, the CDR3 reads TGTGCCTGGAGTCGGGGGGGGGTTCACGAAAAACTGTTTTTT. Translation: CAWSRGGVHEKLFF.